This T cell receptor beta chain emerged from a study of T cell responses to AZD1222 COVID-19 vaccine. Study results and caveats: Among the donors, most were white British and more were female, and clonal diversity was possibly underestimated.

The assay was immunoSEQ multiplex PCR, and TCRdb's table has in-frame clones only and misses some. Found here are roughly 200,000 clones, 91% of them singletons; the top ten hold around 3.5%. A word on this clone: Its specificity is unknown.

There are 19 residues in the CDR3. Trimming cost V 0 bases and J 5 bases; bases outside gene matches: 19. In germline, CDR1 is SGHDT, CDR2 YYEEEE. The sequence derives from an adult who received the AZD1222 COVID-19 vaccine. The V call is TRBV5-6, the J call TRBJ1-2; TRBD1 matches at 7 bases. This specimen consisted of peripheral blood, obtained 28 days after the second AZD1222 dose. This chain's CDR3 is CASSLEVGGQAVNRYGYTF. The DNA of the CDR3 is TGTGCCAGCAGCTTGGAAGTTGGAGGACAGGCCGTTAACAGATATGGCTACACCTTC.